These 9 T cell receptor beta chains were all obtained from the same sample, sequenced in a study of early T cells in non-severe SARS-CoV-2 infection. TCRdb fed the 5' RACE reads into MiXCR, producing one record per CDR3 protein. The data contain about 67,000 distinct CDR3 sequences, roughly 10% of them singletons. Sequenced: whole blood. The receptors shown here come from an adult who was a healthcare worker with PCR-confirmed SARS-CoV-2 infection or an uninfected control (not recorded which).

This clonotype was picked up a small number of times. The J gene is TRBJ2-3, the V gene TRBV5-1, with 12 bases that match TRBD1. Germline-derived CDR1 and CDR2 are SGHRS and YFSETQ. The V and J ends lost 4 bases and 0 bases, in that order; junction bases with no gene match: 6. This CDR3 spans 17 amino acids. The CDR3 loop reads CASSGGTGGPSTDTQYF. The CDR3, as DNA: TGCGCCAGCAGCGGTGGGACAGGGGGCCCTAGCACAGATACGCAGTATTTT.

This clonotype was counted ten times or more. The chain is built from TRBV29-1 and TRBJ2-3, with 12 nucleotides matching TRBD2. V lost 4 bases to trimming and J lost 0 bases; unmatched junction nucleotides: 5. The CDR3 is 16 residues long. Germline loops: CDR1 SQVTM, CDR2 ANQGSEA. CDR3 coding DNA: TGCAGCGTTGTCCTGGGGACTAGCGGGAGCACAGATACGCAGTATTTT. It specifies CSVVLGTSGSTDTQYF.

This clonotype was counted ten times or more. V gene TRBV11-3 combines with J gene TRBJ2-5; 7 positions agree with TRBD2. Germline V gene data show CDR1 as SGHNT and CDR2 as YENEEA. V trimming: 5 bases; J trimming: 5 bases; junction bases outside the gene matches: 8. The CDR3 sequence is 14 residues long. CDR3 nucleotide sequence: TGTGCCAGCAGCAAAAGTGCGGGGGTTGAGACCCAGTACTTC. Translated: CASSKSAGVETQYF.

Ten or more counts support this clonotype. V gene TRBV21-1 combines with J gene TRBJ1-6. TRBV21-1 is a pseudogene segment. The CDR3 spans 15 residues. The CDR3 is CASSKLEGSHSPLHF. CDR3 DNA sequence: TGTGCCAGCAGCAAACTGGAGGGTTCCCATTCACCCCTCCACTTT.

This clonotype was counted many times. V gene TRBV5-4 combines with J gene TRBJ2-2, with 9 bases identical to TRBD2. This CDR3 is built from 17 residues. In germline, CDR1 is SGHNT, CDR2 YYREEE (reference sequence). V dropped 2 bases and J dropped 5; count of bases not matched to a gene: 10. The CDR3 DNA reads TGTGCCAGCAGCTTCCGAGCGGGGGGTGCGGGAACCGGGGAGCTGTTTTTT. Residues: CASSFRAGGAGTGELFF.

The chain links TRBV5-1 to TRBJ2-1, with 8 bases matching TRBD2. The germline gives CDR1 SGHRS, CDR2 YFSETQ. J was trimmed by 2 bases and V by 7 bases; bases with no gene match: 8. The CDR3 totals 15 residues. CDR3 loop: CASEPGLGTYNEQFF. DNA of the CDR3: TGCGCCAGCGAGCCGGGACTAGGCACCTACAATGAGCAGTTCTTC.

This clonotype appeared many times. This chain links TRBV6-5 with TRBJ2-2; a possible D gene is TRBD2 (6 bases). This CDR3 has 15 residues. Germline-derived CDR1 and CDR2 are MNHEY and SVGAGI. The ends were cut back, 3 bases at V and 1 base at J, with 9 bases in the middle. The CDR3 here is CASSYSGVNTGELFF. For the CDR3, the DNA is TGTGCCAGCAGTTATAGCGGAGTGAACACCGGGGAGCTGTTTTTT.

Many counts were recorded for this clonotype. The chain recombines TRBV6-6 with TRBJ1-5, with 8 bases that match TRBD1. Trimming at V came to 5 bases and at J to 4 bases, leaving 7 bases not matched to a gene. The germline V gene encodes CDR1 MNHNY and CDR2 SVGAGI (reference sequence). The CDR3 is made up of 15 amino acids. In DNA form, the CDR3 reads TGTGCCAGCAGTGGCCGGGACAGGAAGAATCAGCCCCAGCATTTT. This encodes CASSGRDRKNQPQHF.

This clonotype showed up many times. The chain combines TRBV7-6 with TRBJ1-1; no reliable D call. This CDR3 comprises 15 residues. Trimming took off 5 bases at V and 4 bases at J, with 17 bases between the two ends. Germline V CDR1 and CDR2: SGHVS, FNYEAQ. CDR3 protein: CASSVVAVSSTEAFF. The CDR3 bases are TGTGCCAGCAGCGTGGTTGCAGTTTCGAGCACTGAAGCTTTCTTT.